This T cell receptor (beta chain) was found in a study of early T cells in non-severe SARS-CoV-2 infection. Notes on the study in general: The VDJdb matching leaned toward anti-spike CD8 responses and overlooked private and CD4 specificities.

As regards this clonotype: Its antigen remains unidentified.

The germline V gene has CDR1 SNHLY and CDR2 FYNNEI. V shed 6 bases and J shed 5 bases, with 11 bases lying between them. The CDR3 consists of 13 residues. Unique molecular identifiers were added to individual cDNA molecules. TCRdb reprocessed the 5' RACE reads via MiXCR and lists one record per CDR3 protein. Here the sample spans tens of thousands of distinct CDR3 sequences, roughly 4.4% being singletons. The sequenced sample was whole blood. This TCR was sampled from an adult who was a healthcare worker with PCR-confirmed SARS-CoV-2 infection or an uninfected control (not recorded which). The chain links TRBV2 to TRBJ2-1; D is perhaps TRBD2 (5 bases). CDR3 loop: CASSTDYHNEQFF. The CDR3 DNA sequence: TGTGCCAGCAGCACAGACTACCACAATGAGCAGTTCTTC.